This T cell receptor (beta chain) was profiled in a study of blood T cell repertoires in COVID-19 (dated by TCRdb to the early 2020s). About the investigation overall: Samples covering the acute and convalescent phases of COVID-19 were provided by collaborators in the United States, Italy and Spain. The prospective study material was composed of cDNA or gDNA derived from T cells, B-cell-depleted T cells, or PBMCs. Subjects who had been exposed to COVID-19, were actively infected with it, or had recovered from it provided the deeply sampled blood TCRbeta repertoires that made up the dataset. The repertoires were made available in a free public database intended to serve as a resource for research on the immune response to SARS-CoV-2. Samples came from the ongoing ImmuneRACE study (first 160 participants) plus 1,254 subjects from 6 global collaborators. The sample metadata nearly always contained a de-identified subject ID, COVID-19 status, age in years and sex. Where HLA class I and class II types were available, the types were taken from metadata supplied by the sample provider, not from assay-based typing.

TCRbeta CDR3 regions were amplified from genomic DNA by means of the immunoSEQ Assay, a bias-controlled multiplex PCR. The paper's processing steps were these. Within the assay, amplification of reference gene primers was used to estimate how many nucleated cells each sample contained. To quantify the absolute abundance of each unique TCRbeta CDR3 rearrangement, sequence reads were collapsed and filtered. For each sample, productive Simpson clonality was calculated by taking the square root of Simpson's diversity index across productive rearrangements. Entries here come from immuneACCESS through TCRdb and include only in-frame sequences with V and J called. Some clones fail to appear in such tables; in the studies checked, an unresolved V gene covers under half of the shortfall, and the cause of the remainder is unknown. That table gives V, J and clone size, and the DNA gave D and trimming. The sample data list around 230,000 clones, and about 83% of these were observed just once. The ten largest account for roughly 2.7% of the sample.

Details on this clone: Its antigen target is currently unknown. Qualities for individual bases were not recorded, and no much larger clone is one base off. The sample has other DNA sequences that encode this CDR3 too.

Whole blood was collected in K2EDTA tubes by collaborating institutions according to the institutions' own protocols. For TCRbeta analysis, collaborators shipped samples in one of three forms: frozen whole blood, isolated PBMCs, or DNA extracted from either of those sample types. Results and caveats for the whole study, not just this receptor: The amount of clinical and demographic metadata varied by source and participant and was provided uncurated.

The V end loses 4 bases and the J end loses 2 bases, and a stretch of 5 bases separates them. The CDR3 numbers 13 residues from cysteine through phenylalanine. The DNA shown is the 39-base CDR3, in frame from base 1. From the germline V gene, CDR1 is SNHLY and CDR2 is FYNNEI. The specimen sequenced was peripheral blood. The TCR originated in a middle-aged woman with active or convalescent COVID-19. This chain joins TRBV2 to TRBJ1-4, with TRBD1 perhaps the D gene, on 5 matching bases. The CDR3 region has the sequence CASSGQTNEKLFF. The DNA reads TGTGCCAGCAGTGGACAGACTAATGAAAAACTGTTTTTT.